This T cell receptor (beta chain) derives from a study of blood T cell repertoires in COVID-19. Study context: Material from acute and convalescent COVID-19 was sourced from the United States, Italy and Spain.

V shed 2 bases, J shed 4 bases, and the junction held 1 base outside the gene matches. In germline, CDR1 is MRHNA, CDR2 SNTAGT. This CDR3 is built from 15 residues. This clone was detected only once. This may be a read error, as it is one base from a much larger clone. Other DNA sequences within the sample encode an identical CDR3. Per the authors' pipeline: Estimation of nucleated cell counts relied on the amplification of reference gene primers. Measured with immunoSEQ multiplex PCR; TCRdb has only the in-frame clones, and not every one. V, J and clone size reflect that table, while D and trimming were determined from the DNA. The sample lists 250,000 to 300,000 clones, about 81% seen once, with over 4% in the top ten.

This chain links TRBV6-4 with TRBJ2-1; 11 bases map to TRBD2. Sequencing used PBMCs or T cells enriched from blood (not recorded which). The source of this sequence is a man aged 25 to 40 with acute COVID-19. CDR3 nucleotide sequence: TGTGCCAGCAGTGACACTAGCGGGGGTTACAATGAGCAGTTCTTC. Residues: CASSDTSGGYNEQFF.